The rows below give T cell receptor beta chains drawn from one sample of a study of T cell responses to AZD1222 COVID-19 vaccine. This table comes from immunoSEQ multiplex PCR, and its TCRdb copy is limited to in-frame clones, with some not included. The top ten clones hold more than 1.5% of a sample with about 92,000 clones, about nine tenths of them seen once. Sequenced here: peripheral blood, sampled on day 0 of AZD1222 vaccination. Every receptor here comes from an adult in good health. CDR3s include the opening cysteine and the closing phenylalanine or tryptophan.

cdr3_length: 15; v_call: TRBV7-3; cdr3_aa: CASSSAGGAKNIQYF
cdr3_length: 12; v_call: TRBV6-4; cdr3_aa: CASSDGKTDQFF
cdr3_length: 19; v_call: TRBV4-1; cdr3_aa: CASSQEGVVGGSGANVLTF
cdr3_length: 17; v_call: TRBV19; cdr3_aa: CASSTVPFSGRTDTQYF
cdr3_length: 14; v_call: TRBV27; cdr3_aa: CASSLTARSTEAFF
cdr3_length: 11; v_call: TRBV20-1; cdr3_aa: CSARGDTEAFF
cdr3_length: 14; v_call: TRBV5-3; cdr3_aa: CARAWTVGNYGYTF
cdr3_length: 13; v_call: TRBV11-2; cdr3_aa: CASSLWQNTEAFF
cdr3_length: 12; v_call: TRBV6-6; cdr3_aa: CASWVAGGEQYF
cdr3_length: 16; v_call: TRBV9; cdr3_aa: CASTPNPGPDTGELFF
cdr3_length: 16; v_call: TRBV7-2; cdr3_aa: CASSLNQGLRTDTQYF
cdr3_length: 12; v_call: TRBV28; cdr3_aa: CASSLVDTEAFF
cdr3_length: 17; v_call: TRBV4-3; cdr3_aa: CASSQVFYIEGMDGYTF
cdr3_length: 14; v_call: TRBV20-1; cdr3_aa: CSASSFWAKNIQYF
cdr3_length: 16; v_call: TRBV5-1; cdr3_aa: CASSLSLSGGTGELFF
cdr3_length: 17; v_call: TRBV4-3; cdr3_aa: CASSQGVQGGGQETQYF
cdr3_length: 14; v_call: TRBV25-1; cdr3_aa: CASSEAGTVGEQFF
cdr3_length: 14; v_call: TRBV5-4; cdr3_aa: CASSPGRANTEAFF
cdr3_length: 15; v_call: TRBV2; cdr3_aa: CASKWPGTGTDTQYF
cdr3_length: 16; v_call: TRBV10-2; cdr3_aa: CASSILLSLESGELFF
cdr3_length: 15; v_call: TRBV10-1; cdr3_aa: CASSDHREGGNTIYF
cdr3_length: 14; v_call: TRBV28; cdr3_aa: CASSFSATNEKLFF
cdr3_length: 15; v_call: TRBV2; cdr3_aa: CASSESRTGWYGYTF
cdr3_length: 14; v_call: TRBV4-2; cdr3_aa: CASSQEWGPRTQYF
cdr3_length: 16; v_call: TRBV7-2; cdr3_aa: CASSLGQVISNQPQHF
cdr3_length: 13; v_call: TRBV30; cdr3_aa: CAWNTGLNYGYTF
cdr3_length: 13; v_call: TRBV9; cdr3_aa: CASSGGPNEKLFF